This TCR beta chain was captured in a study of CD8+ T cells in alopecia areata (dated by TCRdb to 2016 to 2018). For the wider study: High-throughput TCRbeta sequencing was used to examine T cell clonal expansion in alopecia areata in both the C3H/HeJ mouse model and human patients. In humans, TCRbeta sequencing was performed on scalp tissue and on sorted CD4+ and CD8+ peripheral blood T cells from healthy controls and from patients with patchy or totalis/universalis alopecia areata. Clonality in the scalp was compared among normal scalp (n=4), patchy alopecia areata scalp (n=8), and alopecia totalis/universalis scalp (n=8). RNA was obtained with the PAXgene miRNA kit for fixed scalp, the miRNeasy kit for PBMCs, and the RNeasy kit for mouse skin. immunoSEQ multiplex PCR using 35 Vbeta forward primers and 13 Jbeta reverse primers was used to amplify TCRbeta CDR3 regions.

CDR1 and CDR2 (MNHEY, SVGAGI) derive from the germline V gene. The CDR3 goes from the cysteine to the phenylalanine over 12 residues. The kept DNA is CDR3 alone, 36 bases in frame from the first base. V is pared back by 2 bases and J by 7 bases, with 8 bases lying between the germline termini. The library relied on the immunoSEQ multiplex PCR assay. To provide template for TCR sequencing, every sample had RNA extracted and reverse transcribed into cDNA. First-strand cDNA was synthesized using SuperScript III with a 2:1 mix of oligo-dT and random hexamers. Amplification bias was assessed with a synthetic immune receptor repertoire, and residual bias was removed computationally. Processing in the source paper ran as follows. Raw reads were preprocessed to remove errors, and CDR3 was defined according to IMGT conventions as the region from the conserved cysteine to phenylalanine. Clonality was computed by normalizing Shannon entropy by log2 of the number of productive unique TCRs and subtracting the result from 1. Scalp TCRbeta sequences were cross-referenced with sorted blood CD4 and CD8 repertoires so that the CD4 or CD8 identity of scalp clones could be inferred. In its TCRdb copy, this immuneACCESS table keeps in-frame sequences only and misses some clones. Where compared with another copy, unresolved V genes explain less than half of these, and the others have no known cause. D and trimming come from the DNA, and the V and J calls and clone size come from that table. This sample lists tens of thousands of clones; 44% were detected once. Roughly 51% of the sample lies in the top ten.

A remark on this clone: What this receptor recognizes is not known. It has no much larger one-base neighbor in the sample; base qualities were not kept.

Peripheral blood and lesional scalp punch biopsies were obtained from patients with alopecia areata. PBMCs were isolated by density centrifugation and stained for CD3, CD4 and CD8, and CD4+ and CD8+ T cells were sorted on a FACSAria. Alopecia areata patients who were not treated were recruited through a multicenter biomarker study. Blood CD8+ T cells from five or six biomarker-study patients were further sorted into NKG2D-low and NKG2D-high fractions. What the study reported, not specific to this receptor: TCR sequences shared between patients were less clear than in mice, possibly partly because of HLA diversity in the patient population. Higher clonality and more expanded CD8+ clones were observed in lesional scalp than in normal scalp, particularly in alopecia totalis/universalis, a finding suggestive of antigenic drive. Resident alphabeta T cells in normal human skin are also sequenced, complicating scalp TCR repertoire analysis, unlike mouse skin dominated by gammadelta T cells.

The TCR sequence derives from a human donor with alopecia areata. Rearrangement joined TRBV6-5 to TRBJ1-1; the D segment cannot be called with confidence. What was sequenced was NKG2D-low CD8+ T cells sorted from blood. Interpreted using the paper, the cell subset or site label stands for: sorted CD8+ NKG2D-low blood T cells. The CDR3 has the sequence CASSYLGVEAFF. The DNA reads TGTGCCAGCAGTTACCTCGGAGTTGAAGCTTTCTTT.